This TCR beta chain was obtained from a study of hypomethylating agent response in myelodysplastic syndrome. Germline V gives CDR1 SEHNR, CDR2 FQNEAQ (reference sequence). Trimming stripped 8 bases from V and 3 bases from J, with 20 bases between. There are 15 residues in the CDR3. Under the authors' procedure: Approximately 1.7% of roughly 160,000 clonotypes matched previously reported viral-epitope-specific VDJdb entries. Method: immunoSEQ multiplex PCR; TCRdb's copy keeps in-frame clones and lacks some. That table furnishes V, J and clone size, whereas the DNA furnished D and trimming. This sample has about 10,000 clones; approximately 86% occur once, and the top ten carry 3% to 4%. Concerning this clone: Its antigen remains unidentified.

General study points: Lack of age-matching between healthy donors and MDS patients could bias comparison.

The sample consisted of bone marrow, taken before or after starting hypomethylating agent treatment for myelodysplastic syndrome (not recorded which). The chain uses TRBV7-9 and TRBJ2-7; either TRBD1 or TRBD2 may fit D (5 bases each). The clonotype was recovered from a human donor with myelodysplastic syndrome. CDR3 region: CASSPLGTADYEQYF. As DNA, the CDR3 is TGTGCCAGCTCTCCATTAGGGACGGCGGACTACGAGCAGTACTTC.